The source of this T cell receptor (beta chain) is a study of graft-versus-host responses after intestinal transplantation. In the study overall: Transplants were multivisceral, liver-intestinal, or isolated intestinal. Tacrolimus and steroids were given for two to three years to all recipients after anti-thymocyte globulin induction. General observations from the study: Among recipient marrow samples, GvH clones were found; some appeared first in ileum or blood. Early post-transplant HvG declines were associated with peak circulating GvH clone levels.

Produced via immunoSEQ multiplex PCR; TCRdb's table is partial and in-frame only. The profile shows some 90,000 clones, 85% to 95% of them singletons. A word on this clone: No antigen is known for it.

Germline V gene sequence: CDR1 MDHEN, CDR2 SYDVKM. There are 15 residues in the CDR3. V dropped 4 bases and J dropped 3; count of bases not matched to a gene: 9. The rearrangement joins TRBV28 to TRBJ2-7; 7 bases fit TRBD1. The material was unstimulated CD8+ T cells sorted from spleen or lymph node cells, obtained before transplant. The clonotype originates from a human donor who was the organ donor for an intestinal transplant. CDR3 sequence (DNA): TGTGCCAGCAGTTCTTCCCGGGACAGCAACTACGAGCAGTACTTC. This encodes CASSSSRDSNYEQYF.